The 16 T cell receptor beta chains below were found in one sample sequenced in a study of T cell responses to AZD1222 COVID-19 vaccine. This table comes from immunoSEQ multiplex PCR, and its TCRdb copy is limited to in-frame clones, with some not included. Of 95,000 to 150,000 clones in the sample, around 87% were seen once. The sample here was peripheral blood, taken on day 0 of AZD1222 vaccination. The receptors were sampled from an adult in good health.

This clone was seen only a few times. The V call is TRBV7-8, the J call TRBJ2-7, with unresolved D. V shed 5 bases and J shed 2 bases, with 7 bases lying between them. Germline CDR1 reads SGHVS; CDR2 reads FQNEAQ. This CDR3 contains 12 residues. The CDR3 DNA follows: TGTGCCAGCAGCCTCCCGGCCTACGAGCAGTACTTC. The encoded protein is CASSLPAYEQYF. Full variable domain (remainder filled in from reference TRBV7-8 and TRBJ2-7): GAGVSQSPRYKVAKRGQDVALRCDPISGHVSLFWYQQALGQGPEFLTYFQNEAQLDKSGLPSDRFFAERPEGSVSTLKIQRTQQEDSAVYLCASSLPAYEQYFGPGTRLTVT.

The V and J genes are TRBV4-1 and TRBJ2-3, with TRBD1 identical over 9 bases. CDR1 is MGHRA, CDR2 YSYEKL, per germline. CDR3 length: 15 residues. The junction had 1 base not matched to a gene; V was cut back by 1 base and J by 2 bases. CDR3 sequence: CASSQGDRDTDTQYF. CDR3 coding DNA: TGCGCCAGCAGCCAAGGGGACAGGGACACAGATACGCAGTATTTT.

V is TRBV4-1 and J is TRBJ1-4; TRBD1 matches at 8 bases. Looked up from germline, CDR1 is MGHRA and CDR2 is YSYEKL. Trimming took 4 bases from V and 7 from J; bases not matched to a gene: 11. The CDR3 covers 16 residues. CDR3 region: CASSLTSGGLGEKLFF. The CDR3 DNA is TGCGCCAGCAGCCTAACTTCAGGGGGCTTGGGTGAAAAACTGTTTTTT.

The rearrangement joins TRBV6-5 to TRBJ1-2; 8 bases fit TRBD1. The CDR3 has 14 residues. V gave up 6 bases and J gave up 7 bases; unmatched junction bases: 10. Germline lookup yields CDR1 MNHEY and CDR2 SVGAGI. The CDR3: CASRGTGGSSGYTF. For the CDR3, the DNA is TGTGCCAGCAGGGGAACAGGGGGGTCGTCTGGCTACACCTTC.

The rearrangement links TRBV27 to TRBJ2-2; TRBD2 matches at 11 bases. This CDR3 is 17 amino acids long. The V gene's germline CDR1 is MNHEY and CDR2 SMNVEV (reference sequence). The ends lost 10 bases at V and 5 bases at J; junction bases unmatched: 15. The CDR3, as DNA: TGTGCCACCCTGACTAGCGGGATACCCTTTAGGACCGGGGAGCTGTTTTTT. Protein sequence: CATLTSGIPFRTGELFF.

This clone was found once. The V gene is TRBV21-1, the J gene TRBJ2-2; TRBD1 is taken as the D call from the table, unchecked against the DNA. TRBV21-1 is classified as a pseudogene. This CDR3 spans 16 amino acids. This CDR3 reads CASSKAPQGPTGELFF. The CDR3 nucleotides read TGTGCCAGCAGCAAAGCGCCACAGGGGCCGACCGGGGAGCTGTTTTTT.

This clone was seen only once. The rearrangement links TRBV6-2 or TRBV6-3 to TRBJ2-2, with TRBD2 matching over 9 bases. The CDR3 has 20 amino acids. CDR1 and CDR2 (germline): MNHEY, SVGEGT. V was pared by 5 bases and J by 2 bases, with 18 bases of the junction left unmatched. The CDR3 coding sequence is TGTGCCAGCAGTCCGATGTTTTCGGGTGCGGGAGGGCCAAACACCGGGGAGCTGTTTTTT. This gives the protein CASSPMFSGAGGPNTGELFF.

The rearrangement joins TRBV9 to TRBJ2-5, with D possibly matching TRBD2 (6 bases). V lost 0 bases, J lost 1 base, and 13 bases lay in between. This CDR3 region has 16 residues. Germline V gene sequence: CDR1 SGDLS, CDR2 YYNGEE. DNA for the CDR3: TGTGCCAGCAGCGTAGCTGGGGGGAACGTCCAAGAGACCCAGTACTTC. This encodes CASSVAGGNVQETQYF.

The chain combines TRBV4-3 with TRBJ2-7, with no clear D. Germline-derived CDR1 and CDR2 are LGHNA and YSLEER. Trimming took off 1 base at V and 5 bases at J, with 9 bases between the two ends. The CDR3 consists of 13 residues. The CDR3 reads CASSQVFGDEQYF. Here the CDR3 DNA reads TGCGCCAGCAGCCAAGTTTTCGGTGACGAGCAGTACTTC.

The CDR3 region is CATSSSDKNIQYF. The DNA for the CDR3 is TGTGCCACCAGCAGTTCAGATAAAAACATTCAGTACTTC. V and J are TRBV15 and TRBJ2-4; D unclear. The ends were cut back, 3 bases at V and 4 bases at J, with 7 bases in the middle. The CDR3 is 13 residues long. Germline CDR1 LNHNV, CDR2 YYDKDF (reference sequence).

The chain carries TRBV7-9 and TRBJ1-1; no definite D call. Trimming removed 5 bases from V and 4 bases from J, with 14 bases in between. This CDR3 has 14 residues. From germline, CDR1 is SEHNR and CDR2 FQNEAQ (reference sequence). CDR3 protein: CASSPQAGITEAFF. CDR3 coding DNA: TGTGCCAGCAGCCCTCAGGCCGGGATCACTGAAGCTTTCTTT.

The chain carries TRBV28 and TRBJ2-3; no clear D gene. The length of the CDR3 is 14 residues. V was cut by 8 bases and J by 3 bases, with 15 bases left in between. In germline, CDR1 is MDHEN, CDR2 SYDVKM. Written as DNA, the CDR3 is TGTGCCAGCCCCCCGGCCTATTCAACAGATACGCAGTATTTT. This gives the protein CASPPAYSTDTQYF.

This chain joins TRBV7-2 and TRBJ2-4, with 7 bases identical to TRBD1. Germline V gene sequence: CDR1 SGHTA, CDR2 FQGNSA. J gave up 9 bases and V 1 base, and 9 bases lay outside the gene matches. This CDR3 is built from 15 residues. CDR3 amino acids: CASSLEGAWGSIQYF. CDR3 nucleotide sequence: TGTGCCAGCAGCTTAGAGGGGGCCTGGGGAAGCATTCAGTACTTC.

The CDR3 sequence: CASIRGKEANYGYTF. The CDR3 DNA reads as TGTGCCAGCATACGGGGGAAGGAAGCTAACTATGGCTACACCTTC. The chain uses TRBV11-3 and TRBJ1-2; weak D call: TRBD1 (5 bases). Per the germline V gene, CDR1 is SGHNT and CDR2 is YENEEA. The CDR3 consists of 15 residues. The V end was cut by 7 bases, the J end by 0 bases, with 15 bases between.

CDR3 in DNA: TGTGCCAGCAGGGTAGCGGGGGCACAAGAGACCCAGTACTTC. Residues: CASRVAGAQETQYF. V gene TRBV13 combines with J gene TRBJ2-5; 9 nucleotides align to TRBD2. The CDR3 length is 14 residues. Germline CDR1 PRHDT, CDR2 FYEKMQ (reference sequence). The V gene end was trimmed by 6 bases and the J gene end by 2 bases; junction bases not matched to a gene: 4.

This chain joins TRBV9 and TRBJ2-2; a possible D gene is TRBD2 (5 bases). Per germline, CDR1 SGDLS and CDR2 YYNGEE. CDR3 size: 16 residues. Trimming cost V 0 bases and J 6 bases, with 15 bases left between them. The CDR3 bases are TGTGCCAGCAGCGTAGGAGCGCTAGCCCCAGCCGGGGAGCTGTTTTTT. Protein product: CASSVGALAPAGELFF.